These 6 T cell receptor beta chains were sequenced from one sample in a study of shared clonotypes between healthy human individuals. Sequencing was performed with immunoSEQ multiplex PCR; in TCRdb, only in-frame clones are kept and a portion is missing. The repertoire holds hundreds of thousands of clones, with about 95% as singletons. The sequenced sample was naive CD4+ T cells sorted from blood. This sample's subset: CD45RA+ positively selected. The receptors originated from a woman aged 30 to 39 in good health.

The chain has TRBV18 and TRBJ1-1, with D uncertain. Germline assignment: CDR1 KGHSH and CDR2 LQKENI. The V and J ends lost 7 bases and 0 bases respectively, with 9 bases between them. The CDR3 is 13 amino acids. The CDR3 DNA follows: TGTGCCAGCTATAGTATTATGAACACTGAAGCTTTCTTT. Translation gives CASYSIMNTEAFF. The variable domain in full, with the rest retrieved from reference TRBV18 and TRBJ1-1, is NAGVMQNPRHLVRRRGQEARLRCSPMKGHSHVYWYRQLPEEGLKFMVYLQKENIIDESGMPKERFSAEFPKEGPSILRIQQVVRGDSAAYFCASYSIMNTEAFFGQGTRLTVV.

The chain has TRBV9 and TRBJ2-3; the D gene is possibly TRBD2 (6 bases). V was pared by 5 bases and J by 2 bases, with 21 bases between. CDR3 length equals 17 residues. CDR1 is SGDLS and CDR2 is YYNGEE in the germline V gene. CDR3 sequence reads: CASSVTGNRDSTDTQYF. The CDR3, as DNA: TGTGCCAGCAGTGTAACAGGCAATCGGGACTCCACAGATACGCAGTATTTT.

This chain uses TRBV6-1 with TRBJ2-1; no firm D call. Germline V lookup: CDR1 MNHNS, CDR2 SASEGT. This CDR3 has 14 amino acids. Between the trimmed V and J ends, which lost 7 bases and 8 bases, there was a span of 18 bases. This chain's CDR3 is CASTEGWSTDEQFF. CDR3 DNA sequence: TGTGCCAGCACCGAAGGGTGGAGTACGGATGAGCAGTTCTTC.

The rearrangement joins TRBV5-1 to TRBJ2-7; D unclear. Deletions cut 3 bases from V and 0 bases from J, with 10 bases between. The CDR3 loop spans 14 amino acids. The germline CDR1 and CDR2 sequences are SGHRS and YFSETQ. CDR3 coding DNA: TGCGCCAGCAGCTCCCAGCCCAGCTCCTACGAGCAGTACTTC. Encoded protein: CASSSQPSSYEQYF.

The chain couples TRBV28 to TRBJ2-5; no clear D. The V gene's germline CDR1 is MDHEN and CDR2 SYDVKM. The V gene lost 2 bases and the J gene lost 1 base, with 2 bases spanning the gap. CDR3 size: 12 residues. CDR3 sequence: CASSLPQETQYF. CDR3 coding DNA: TGTGCCAGCAGTTTACCCCAAGAGACCCAGTACTTC.

This chain links TRBV2 with TRBJ2-1; 7 bases fit TRBD2. The length of the CDR3 is 13 residues. V was clipped by 6 bases and J by 9 bases; unmatched bases: 8. Per germline, CDR1 SNHLY and CDR2 FYNNEI. As DNA, the CDR3 is TGTGCCAGCAGCACTGGCGGGAGAGTTGAGCAGTTCTTC. Its protein product is CASSTGGRVEQFF.